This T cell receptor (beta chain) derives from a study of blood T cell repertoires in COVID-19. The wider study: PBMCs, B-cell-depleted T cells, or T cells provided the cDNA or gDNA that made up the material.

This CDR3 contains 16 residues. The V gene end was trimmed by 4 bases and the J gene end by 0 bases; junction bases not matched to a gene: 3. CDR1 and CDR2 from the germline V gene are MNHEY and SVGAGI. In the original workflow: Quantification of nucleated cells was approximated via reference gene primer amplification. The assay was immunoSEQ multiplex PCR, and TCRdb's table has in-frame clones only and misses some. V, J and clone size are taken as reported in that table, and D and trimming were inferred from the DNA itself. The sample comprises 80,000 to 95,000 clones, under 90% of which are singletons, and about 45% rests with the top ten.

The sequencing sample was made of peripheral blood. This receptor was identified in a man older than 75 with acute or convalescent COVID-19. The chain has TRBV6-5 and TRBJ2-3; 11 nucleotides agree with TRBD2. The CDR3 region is CASSLRTSGSTDTQYF. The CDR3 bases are TGTGCCAGCAGTTTAAGGACTAGCGGGAGCACAGATACGCAGTATTTT.